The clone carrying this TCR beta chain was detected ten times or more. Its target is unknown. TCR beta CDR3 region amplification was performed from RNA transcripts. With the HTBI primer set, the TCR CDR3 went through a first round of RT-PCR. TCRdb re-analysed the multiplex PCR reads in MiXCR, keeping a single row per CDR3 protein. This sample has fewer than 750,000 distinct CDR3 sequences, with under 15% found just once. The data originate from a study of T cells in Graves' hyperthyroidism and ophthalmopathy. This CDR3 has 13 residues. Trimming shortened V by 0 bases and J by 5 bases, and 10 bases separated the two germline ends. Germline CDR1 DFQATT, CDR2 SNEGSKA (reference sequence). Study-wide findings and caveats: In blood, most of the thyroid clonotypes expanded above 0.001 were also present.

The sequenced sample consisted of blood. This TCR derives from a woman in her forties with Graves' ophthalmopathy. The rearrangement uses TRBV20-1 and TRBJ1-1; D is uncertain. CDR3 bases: TGCAGTGCTAGAGATCTATGGGAGACTGAAGCTTTCTTT. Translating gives CSARDLWETEAFF.